Ten or more counts support the clone carrying this T cell receptor beta chain. Its antigen is currently unknown. A universal primer site came from template switching; cDNA carried unique molecular identifiers. From the 5' RACE reads, TCRdb called clonotypes with MiXCR, one entry per CDR3 protein. The table includes 200,000 to 250,000 distinct CDR3 sequences, approximately 8.3% detected once. V gave up 6 bases and J gave up 8 bases, with 13 bases separating them. The CDR3 is 12 amino acids. The sample belongs to a study of identical twins. Findings and limits, study-wide: Cord blood beta clonotypes present at high abundance carried fewer insertions; no such pattern appeared in memory repertoires. The study based its conclusions on cross-sectional statistical analysis and did not follow the same donors.

Healthy Caucasians, and only they, were the donors. The data also belong to a second study, concerning yellow fever vaccine responses in identical twins.

The receptor comes from a woman between 18 and 29 years old in good health. The chain recombines TRBV12-3 or TRBV12-4 with TRBJ1-2; unclear D gene. Sequences were obtained from memory (CD45RO+) T cells sorted from blood. The CDR3 loop is CASRRARRGYTF. In DNA, the CDR3 is TGTGCCAGCAGAAGGGCCCGACGGGGCTACACCTTC.